This entry lists 9 T cell receptor beta chains sequenced from one sample in a study of T cells in Graves' hyperthyroidism and ophthalmopathy. Researchers amplified the TCR beta CDR3 regions from RNA transcripts. The TCR CDR3 first-round RT-PCR relied on the HTBI primer set. TCRdb independently ran MiXCR on the multiplex PCR reads; one entry per CDR3 protein. Among fewer than 500,000 distinct CDR3 sequences listed, roughly 15% were seen once. The material sequenced was blood. The source of these receptors is a man between 18 and 29 years old with Graves' ophthalmopathy.

This clonotype appeared many times. V usage is TRBV5-1 and J usage is TRBJ1-1; possible D gene TRBD1, 6 bases. The CDR3 totals 15 residues. CDR1 is SGHRS and CDR2 is YFSETQ in the germline V gene. V was shortened by 4 bases and J by 1 base, with 14 bases between the two germline ends. The CDR3 spells CASSQGRGQNTEAFF. The CDR3 region has the DNA TGCGCCAGCAGCCAGGGACGGGGACAGAACACTGAAGCTTTCTTT.

This clonotype was counted at least ten times. The rearrangement joins TRBV10-3 to TRBJ2-3; TRBD1 is a possible D gene (6 bases). This CDR3 has 15 residues. Germline V gene lookup returns CDR1 ENHRY and CDR2 SYGVKD. V was shortened by 6 bases and J by 0 bases, with 13 bases between the two germline ends. For the CDR3, the DNA is TGTGCCATCAGGGATGGACAGAGTAGCACAGATACGCAGTATTTT. This translates into CAIRDGQSSTDTQYF.

The rearrangement joins TRBV30 to TRBJ1-5; D gene uncertain. Trimming left V 1 base short and J 4 bases short, with 8 bases between. The CDR3 is 13 residues long. CDR1 is GTSNPN and CDR2 is SVGIG in the germline V gene (reference sequence). CDR3 amino acids: CAWSASTNQPQHF. The DNA for the CDR3 is TGTGCCTGGAGTGCATCGACAAATCAGCCCCAGCATTTT.

This clonotype qualifies as medium-sized (0.01 to 0.1%). J is TRBJ2-7 and V is TRBV13; 10 bases are shared with TRBD1. V dropped 5 bases and J dropped 5; count of bases not matched to a gene: 9. The germline gives CDR1 PRHDT, CDR2 FYEKMQ (reference sequence). The CDR3 contains 15 residues. Here the CDR3 reads CASSPSGTGVNEQYF. Here the CDR3 DNA reads TGTGCCAGCAGCCCCTCAGGGACAGGGGTGAACGAGCAGTACTTC.

The chain has TRBV29-1 and TRBJ2-5, with 10 bases that match TRBD2. Germline CDR1 is SQVTM and CDR2 is ANQGSEA. V lost 2 bases to trimming and J lost 3 bases; unmatched junction nucleotides: 3. The CDR3 is 14 residues long. CDR3 DNA sequence: TGCAGCGTTGAATACCTAGCGGGAGAAGAGACCCAGTACTTC. Encoded protein: CSVEYLAGEETQYF. Together with reference TRBV29-1 and TRBJ2-5, the CDR3 gives the full variable domain: SAVISQKPSRDICQRGTSLTIQCQVDSQVTMMFWYRQQPGQSLTLIATANQGSEATYESGFVIDKFPISRPNLTFSTLTVSNMSPEDSSIYLCSVEYLAGEETQYFGPGTRLLVL.

This clonotype was picked up a small number of times. The chain links TRBV14 to TRBJ2-7; perhaps TRBD1 as D (5 bases). Trimming removed 5 bases at V and 2 bases at J, with 13 bases between. This CDR3 contains 14 residues. In germline, CDR1 is SGHDN, CDR2 FVKESK. The CDR3 nucleotides read TGTGCCAGCAGCGAAGGGCAGGGTGCCTACGAGCAGTACTTC. Protein: CASSEGQGAYEQYF.

This sequence joins TRBV20-1 and TRBJ1-6; D possibly corresponds to TRBD1 (5 bases). The CDR3 has 15 residues. The V gene's germline CDR1 is DFQATT and CDR2 SNEGSKA (reference sequence). Trimming pared 0 bases from V and 1 base from J, leaving 7 bases between. The CDR3 DNA follows: TGCAGTGCTAGAGAGAGGGGTTCCTATAATTCACCCCTCCACTTT. Translation: CSARERGSYNSPLHF.

This clonotype showed up many times. V and J are TRBV7-9 and TRBJ2-1; D ambiguous. Germline V gene data show CDR1 as SEHNR and CDR2 as FQNEAQ (reference sequence). V was shortened by 6 bases and J by 4 bases, with 10 bases between the two germline ends. This CDR3 contains 13 residues. The CDR3 here is CASRKTEYNEQFF. Here the CDR3 DNA reads TGTGCCAGCAGAAAAACAGAGTACAATGAGCAGTTCTTC.

This clonotype has a count of ten or more. The chain combines TRBV6-1 with TRBJ2-2; 10 nucleotides line up with TRBD2. CDR3 length: 18 residues. After removal of 5 bases from V and 3 bases from J, the junction contained 12 bases not matched to a gene. CDR1 MNHNS and CDR2 SASEGT come from the germline V gene. CDR3 sequence reads: CASSHRLAGVPHTGELFF. As DNA, the CDR3 is TGTGCCAGCAGTCATCGCCTAGCGGGAGTCCCTCACACCGGGGAGCTGTTTTTT.